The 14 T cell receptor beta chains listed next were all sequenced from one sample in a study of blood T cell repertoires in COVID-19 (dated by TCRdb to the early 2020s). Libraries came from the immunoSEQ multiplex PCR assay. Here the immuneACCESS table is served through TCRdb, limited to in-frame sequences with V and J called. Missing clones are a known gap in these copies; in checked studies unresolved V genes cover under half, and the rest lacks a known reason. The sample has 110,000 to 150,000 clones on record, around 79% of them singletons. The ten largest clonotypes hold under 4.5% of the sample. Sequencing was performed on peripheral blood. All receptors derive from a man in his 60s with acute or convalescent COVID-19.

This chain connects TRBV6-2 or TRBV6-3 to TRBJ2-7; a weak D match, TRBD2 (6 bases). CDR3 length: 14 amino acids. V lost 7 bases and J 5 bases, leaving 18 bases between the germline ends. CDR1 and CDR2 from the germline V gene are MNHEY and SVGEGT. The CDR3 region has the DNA TGTGCCAGCAACCCATCATTACGGGAGAACGAGCAGTACTTC. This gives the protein CASNPSLRENEQYF.

The CDR3 sequence is CASSIRTSGRYEQFF. CDR3 nucleotides: TGTGCCAGTAGTATACGGACTAGCGGGAGGTATGAGCAGTTCTTC. This chain uses TRBV19 with TRBJ2-1; 14 bases are a match to TRBD2. The V and J ends lost 2 bases and 8 bases, in that order; junction bases with no gene match: 2. Looked up from germline, CDR1 is LNHDA and CDR2 is SQIVND (reference sequence). This CDR3 is built from 15 residues.

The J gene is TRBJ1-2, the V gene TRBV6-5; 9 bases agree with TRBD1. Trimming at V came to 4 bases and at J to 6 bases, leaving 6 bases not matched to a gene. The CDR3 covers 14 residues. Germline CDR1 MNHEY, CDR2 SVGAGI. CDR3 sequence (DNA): TGTGCCAGCAGTTTCCTCGGGACAGGGCATGGCTACACCTTC. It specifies CASSFLGTGHGYTF.

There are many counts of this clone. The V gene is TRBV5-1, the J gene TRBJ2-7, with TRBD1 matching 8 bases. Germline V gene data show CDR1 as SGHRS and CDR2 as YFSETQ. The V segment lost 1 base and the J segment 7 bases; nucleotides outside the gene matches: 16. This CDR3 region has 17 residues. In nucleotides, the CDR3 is TGCGCCAGCAGCTTGCGTCCCCCCGACAGGGGTGGGGATGAGCAGTACTTC. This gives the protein CASSLRPPDRGGDEQYF.

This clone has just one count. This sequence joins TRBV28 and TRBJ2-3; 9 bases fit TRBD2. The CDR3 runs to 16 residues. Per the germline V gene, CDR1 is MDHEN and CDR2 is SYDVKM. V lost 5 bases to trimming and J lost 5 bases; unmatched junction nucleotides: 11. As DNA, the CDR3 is TGTGCCAGCAGTCCCCGGACTGGCGGGAGGGAAGATACGCAGTATTTT. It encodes CASSPRTGGREDTQYF.

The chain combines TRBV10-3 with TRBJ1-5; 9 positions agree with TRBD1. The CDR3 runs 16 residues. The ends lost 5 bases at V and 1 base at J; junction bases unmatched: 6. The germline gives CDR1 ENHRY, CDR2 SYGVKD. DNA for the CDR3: TGTGCCATCAGTCCCGGGACAGGGATCAGCAATCAGCCCCAGCATTTT. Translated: CAISPGTGISNQPQHF.

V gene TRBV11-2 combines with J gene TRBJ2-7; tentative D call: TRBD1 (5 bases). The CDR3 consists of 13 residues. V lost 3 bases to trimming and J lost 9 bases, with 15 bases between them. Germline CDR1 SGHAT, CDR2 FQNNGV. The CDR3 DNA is TGTGCCAGCAGCTTCCTACAAGGGGTCGGGCAGTACTTC. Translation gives CASSFLQGVGQYF.

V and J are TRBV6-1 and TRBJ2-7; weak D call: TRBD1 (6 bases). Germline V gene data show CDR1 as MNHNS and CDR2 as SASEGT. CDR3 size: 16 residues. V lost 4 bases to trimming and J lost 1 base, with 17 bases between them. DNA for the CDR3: TGTGCCAGCAGTGCTACCGGGACAAAGTTATCCTACGAGCAGTACTTC. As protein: CASSATGTKLSYEQYF.

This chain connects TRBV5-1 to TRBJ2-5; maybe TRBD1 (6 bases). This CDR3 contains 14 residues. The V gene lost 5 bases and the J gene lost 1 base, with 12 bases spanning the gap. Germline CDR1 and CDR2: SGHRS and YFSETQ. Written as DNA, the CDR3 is TGCGCCAGCAGTTCCGGACAGTTCCAAGAGACCCAGTACTTC. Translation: CASSSGQFQETQYF. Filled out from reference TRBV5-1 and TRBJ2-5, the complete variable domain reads KAGVTQTPRYLIKTRGQQVTLSCSPISGHRSVSWYQQTPGQGLQFLFEYFSETQRNKGNFPGRFSGRQFSNSRSEMNVSTLELGDSALYLCASSSGQFQETQYFGPGTRLLVL.

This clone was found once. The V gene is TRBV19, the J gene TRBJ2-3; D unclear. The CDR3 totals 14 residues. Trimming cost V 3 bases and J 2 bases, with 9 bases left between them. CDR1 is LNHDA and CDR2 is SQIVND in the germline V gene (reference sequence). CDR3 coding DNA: TGTGCCAGTAGTATTCGTTCTACCACAGATACGCAGTATTTT. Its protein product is CASSIRSTTDTQYF. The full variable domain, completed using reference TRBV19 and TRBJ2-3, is DGGITQSPKYLFRKEGQNVTLSCEQNLNHDAMYWYRQDPGQGLRLIYYSQIVNDFQKGDIAEGYSVSREKKESFPLTVTSAQKNPTAFYLCASSIRSTTDTQYFGPGTRLTVL.

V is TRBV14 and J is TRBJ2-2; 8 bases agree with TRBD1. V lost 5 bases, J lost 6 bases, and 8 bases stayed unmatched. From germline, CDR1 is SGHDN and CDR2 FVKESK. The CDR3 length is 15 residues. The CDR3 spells CASSSRQGSAGELFF. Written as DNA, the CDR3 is TGTGCCAGCAGCAGTAGACAGGGGAGCGCCGGGGAGCTGTTTTTT.

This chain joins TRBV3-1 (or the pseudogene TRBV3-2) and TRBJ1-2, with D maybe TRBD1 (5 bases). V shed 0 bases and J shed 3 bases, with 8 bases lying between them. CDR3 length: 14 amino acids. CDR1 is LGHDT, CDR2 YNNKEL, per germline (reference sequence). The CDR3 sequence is CASSQDWGDYGYTF. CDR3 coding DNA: TGTGCCAGCAGCCAAGATTGGGGGGACTATGGCTACACCTTC.

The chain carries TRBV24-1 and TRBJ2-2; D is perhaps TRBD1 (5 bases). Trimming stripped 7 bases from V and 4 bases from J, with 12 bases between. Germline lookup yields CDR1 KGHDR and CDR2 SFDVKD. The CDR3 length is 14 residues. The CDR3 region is CATRDTFPTGELFF. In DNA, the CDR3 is TGTGCCACCAGGGACACGTTCCCCACCGGGGAGCTGTTTTTT.

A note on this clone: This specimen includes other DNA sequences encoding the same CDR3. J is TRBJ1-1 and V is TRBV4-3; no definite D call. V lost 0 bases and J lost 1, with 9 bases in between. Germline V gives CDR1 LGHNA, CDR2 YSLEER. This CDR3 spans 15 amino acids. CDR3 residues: CASSQDPGGNTEAFF. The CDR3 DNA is TGCGCCAGCAGCCAAGATCCGGGAGGGAACACTGAAGCTTTCTTT.